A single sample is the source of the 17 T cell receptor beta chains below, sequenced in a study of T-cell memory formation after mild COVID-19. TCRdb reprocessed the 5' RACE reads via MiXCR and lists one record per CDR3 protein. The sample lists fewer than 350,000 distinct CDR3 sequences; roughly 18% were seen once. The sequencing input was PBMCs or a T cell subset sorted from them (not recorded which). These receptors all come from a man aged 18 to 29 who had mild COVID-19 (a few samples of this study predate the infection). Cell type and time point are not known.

Here the CDR3 DNA reads TGTGCCACCCACTCCGGGACAGGGGTTAGCAATCAGCCCCAGCATTTT. This encodes CATHSGTGVSNQPQHF. The chain uses TRBV2 and TRBJ1-5; the match to TRBD1 covers 10 bases. Germline values: CDR1 SNHLY, CDR2 FYNNEI. The CDR3 extends over 16 amino acids. Losses at the gene ends were 10 bases for V and 0 bases for J; bases not matched to a gene: 9.

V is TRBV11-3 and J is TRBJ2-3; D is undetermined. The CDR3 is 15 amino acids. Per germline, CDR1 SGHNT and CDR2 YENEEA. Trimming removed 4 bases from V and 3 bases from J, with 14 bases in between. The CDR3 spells CASSSGLARTDTQYF. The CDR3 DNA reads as TGTGCCAGCAGCTCCGGTTTGGCTCGGACAGATACGCAGTATTTT.

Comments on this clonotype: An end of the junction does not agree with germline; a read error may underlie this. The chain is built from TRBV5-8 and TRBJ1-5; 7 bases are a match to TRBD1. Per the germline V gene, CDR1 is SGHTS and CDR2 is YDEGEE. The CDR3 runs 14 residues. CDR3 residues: CAISRGVGPKPQHF. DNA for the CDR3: TGTGCCATCAGCAGGGGGGTGGGGCCCAAGCCCCAGCATTTT.

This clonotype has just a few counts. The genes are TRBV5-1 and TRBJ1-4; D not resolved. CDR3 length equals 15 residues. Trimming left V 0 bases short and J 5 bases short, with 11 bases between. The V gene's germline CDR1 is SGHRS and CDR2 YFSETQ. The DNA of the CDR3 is TGCGCCAGCAGCTTGGTTGGTTACCGGAATGAAAAACTGTTTTTT. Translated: CASSLVGYRNEKLFF.

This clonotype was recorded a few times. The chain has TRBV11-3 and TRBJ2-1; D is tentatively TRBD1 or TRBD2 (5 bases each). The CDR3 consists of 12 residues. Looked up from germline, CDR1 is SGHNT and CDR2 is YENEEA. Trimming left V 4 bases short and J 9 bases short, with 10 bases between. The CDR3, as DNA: TGTGCCAGCAGCTCCAGGGAGAGTGAGCAGTTCTTC. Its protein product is CASSSRESEQFF.

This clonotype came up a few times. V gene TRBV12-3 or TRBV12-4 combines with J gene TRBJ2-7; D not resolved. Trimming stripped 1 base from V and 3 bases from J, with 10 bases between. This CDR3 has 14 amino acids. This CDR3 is CASSLGATDYEQYF. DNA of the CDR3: TGTGCCAGCAGTTTAGGGGCCACCGACTACGAGCAGTACTTC.

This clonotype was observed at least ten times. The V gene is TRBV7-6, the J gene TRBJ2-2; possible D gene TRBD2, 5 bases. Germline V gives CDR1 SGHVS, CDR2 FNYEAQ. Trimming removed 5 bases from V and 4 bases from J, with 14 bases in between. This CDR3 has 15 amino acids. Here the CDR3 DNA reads TGTGCCAGCAGCGTAAGGACCCGGGGCACCGGGGAGCTGTTTTTT. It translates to CASSVRTRGTGELFF. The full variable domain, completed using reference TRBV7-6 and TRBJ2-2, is GAGVSQSPRYKVTKRGQDVALRCDPISGHVSLYWYRQALGQGPEFLTYFNYEAQQDKSGLPNDRFSAERPEGSISTLTIQRTEQRDSAMYRCASSVRTRGTGELFFGEGSRLTVL.

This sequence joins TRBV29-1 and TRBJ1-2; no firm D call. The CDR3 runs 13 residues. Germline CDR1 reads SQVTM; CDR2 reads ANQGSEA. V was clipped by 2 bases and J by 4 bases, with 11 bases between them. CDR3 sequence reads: CSVEREGGYGYTF. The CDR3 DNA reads TGCAGCGTTGAACGGGAAGGAGGCTATGGCTACACCTTC.

CDR3 region: CASSVSGRRANYGYTF. The DNA for the CDR3 is TGTGCCAGCAGCGTTTCAGGGCGTAGGGCTAACTATGGCTACACCTTC. The chain employs TRBV7-2 and TRBJ1-2, with D possibly being TRBD1 (5 bases). Between the trimmed V and J ends, which lost 5 bases and 0 bases, there was a span of 16 bases. Germline V CDR1 and CDR2: SGHTA, FQGNSA. This CDR3 is 16 amino acids long.

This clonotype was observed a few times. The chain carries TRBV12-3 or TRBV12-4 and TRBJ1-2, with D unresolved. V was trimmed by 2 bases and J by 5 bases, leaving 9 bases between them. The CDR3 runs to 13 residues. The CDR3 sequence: CASSLTQAYGYTF. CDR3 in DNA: TGTGCCAGCAGTTTAACCCAGGCTTATGGCTACACCTTC.

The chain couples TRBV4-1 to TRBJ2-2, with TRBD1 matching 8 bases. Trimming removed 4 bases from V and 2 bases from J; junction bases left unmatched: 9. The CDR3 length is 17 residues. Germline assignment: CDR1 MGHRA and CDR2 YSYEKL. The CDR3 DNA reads TGCGCCAGCAGCCCTTTTCCCGGGACAGGAAACACCGGGGAGCTGTTTTTT. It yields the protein CASSPFPGTGNTGELFF.

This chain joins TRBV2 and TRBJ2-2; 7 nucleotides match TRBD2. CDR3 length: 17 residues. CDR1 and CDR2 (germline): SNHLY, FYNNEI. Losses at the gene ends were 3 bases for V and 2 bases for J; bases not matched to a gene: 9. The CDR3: CASSDPRRGVNTGELFF. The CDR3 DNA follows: TGTGCCAGCAGTGACCCCCGACGGGGGGTCAACACCGGGGAGCTGTTTTTT.

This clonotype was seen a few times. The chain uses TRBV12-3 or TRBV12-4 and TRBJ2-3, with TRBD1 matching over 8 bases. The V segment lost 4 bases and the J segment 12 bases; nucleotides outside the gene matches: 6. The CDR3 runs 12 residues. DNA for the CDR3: TGTGCCAGCAGTTCGACCGACAGGGGTCAGTATTTT. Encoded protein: CASSSTDRGQYF.

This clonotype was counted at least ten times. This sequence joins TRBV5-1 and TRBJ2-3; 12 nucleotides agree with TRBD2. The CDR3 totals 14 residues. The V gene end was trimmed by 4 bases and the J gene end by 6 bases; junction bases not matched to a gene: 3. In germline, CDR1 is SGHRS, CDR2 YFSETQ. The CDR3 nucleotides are TGCGCCAGCAGCCTGACTAGCGGGGGTGATACGCAGTATTTT. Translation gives CASSLTSGGDTQYF. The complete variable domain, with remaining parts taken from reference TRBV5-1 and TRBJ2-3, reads KAGVTQTPRYLIKTRGQQVTLSCSPISGHRSVSWYQQTPGQGLQFLFEYFSETQRNKGNFPGRFSGRQFSNSRSEMNVSTLELGDSALYLCASSLTSGGDTQYFGPGTRLTVL.

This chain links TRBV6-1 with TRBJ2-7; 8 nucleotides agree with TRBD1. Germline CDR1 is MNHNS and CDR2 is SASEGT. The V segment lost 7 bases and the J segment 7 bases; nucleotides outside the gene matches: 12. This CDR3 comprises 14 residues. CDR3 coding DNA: TGTGCCAGCACCCCACACGACAGGGGTAGGGAGCAGTACTTC. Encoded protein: CASTPHDRGREQYF.

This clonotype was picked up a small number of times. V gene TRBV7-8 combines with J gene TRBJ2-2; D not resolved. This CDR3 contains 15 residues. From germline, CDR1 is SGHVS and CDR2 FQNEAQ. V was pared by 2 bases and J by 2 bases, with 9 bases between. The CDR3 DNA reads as TGTGCCAGCAGCTTACTCGGCGGAAACACCGGGGAGCTGTTTTTT. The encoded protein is CASSLLGGNTGELFF.

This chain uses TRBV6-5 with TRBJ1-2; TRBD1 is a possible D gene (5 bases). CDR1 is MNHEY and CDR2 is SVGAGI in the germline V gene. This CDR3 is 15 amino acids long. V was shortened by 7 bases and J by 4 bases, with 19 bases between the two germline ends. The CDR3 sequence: CASTGHVAGSYGYTF. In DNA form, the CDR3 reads TGTGCCAGCACCGGACATGTGGCAGGGAGCTATGGCTACACCTTC.